Here is one TCR beta chain with its context. What it recognizes is unknown. This sample stems from a study of PD-1 blockade in classical Hodgkin lymphoma. Findings and caveats of the study: Complete responders entered with baseline diversity on par with newly diagnosed patients, the results showed.

Every patient experienced relapse after autologous stem cell transplantation, and brentuximab vedotin exposure varied. With magnetic negative selection, CD4+ T cells were purified from PBMCs that had been thawed. Assay: immunoSEQ multiplex PCR; the TCRdb copy retains only in-frame clones and omits some. The sample consists of about 27,000 clones, 70% to 80% of them appearing once. The CDR3 length is 12 residues. V lost 7 bases and J lost 9; bases outside the gene matches: 7. Germline V gives CDR1 SGHRS, CDR2 YFSETQ. The TCR originated in a human donor with classical Hodgkin lymphoma. The sequences come from CD4+ T cells from blood, collected at baseline. V and J are TRBV5-1 and TRBJ2-1; 7 positions match TRBD1. CDR3 nucleotides: TGCGCCAGCTTCAACAGGGGTGGTGAGCAGTTCTTC. Translated: CASFNRGGEQFF.